What follows are 32 T cell receptor beta chains derived from one specimen sequenced in a study. Tregs were sorted as CD4+CD25+CD127-/low cells. TCRdb itself ran the 5' RACE reads through MiXCR, one entry per CDR3 protein. Here the sample spans about 12,000 distinct CDR3 sequences, around 54% being singletons. The sample was tumor-infiltrating Tregs sorted from the breast tumor. The receptor set was obtained from a female donor with breast cancer.

This chain links TRBV7-8 with TRBJ1-4; D is uncertain. Deletions cut 4 bases from V and 4 bases from J, with 16 bases between. The germline gives CDR1 SGHVS, CDR2 FQNEAQ. This CDR3 has 16 residues. CDR3 in amino acids: CASSSTRDELNEKLFF. In DNA form, the CDR3 reads TGTGCCAGCAGCTCGACGAGGGATGAGCTTAATGAAAAACTGTTTTTT.

This chain connects TRBV7-2 to TRBJ2-5; D uncertain. This CDR3 spans 11 amino acids. V was pared by 5 bases and J by 5 bases, with 6 bases between. Germline V gene sequence: CDR1 SGHTA, CDR2 FQGNSA. The CDR3 nucleotides read TGTGCCAGCAGCACGGGTGAGACCCAGTACTTC. Translation gives CASSTGETQYF.

A remark on this clonotype: The conserved closing phenylalanine or tryptophan is absent in this CDR3, likely reflecting a read error. The V gene is TRBV20-1, the J gene TRBJ2-1, with 8 bases that match TRBD2. Germline lookup yields CDR1 DFQATT and CDR2 SNEGSKA (reference sequence). The junction had 8 bases not matched to a gene; V was cut back by 6 bases and J by 1 base. The CDR3 is made up of 15 amino acids. For the CDR3, the DNA is TGCAGTGCCGAGGTCACTAGCGGATCCTACAATGAGCAGTTCCTC. This sequence encodes CSAEVTSGSYNEQFL.

This chain joins TRBV12-3 or TRBV12-4 and TRBJ2-5; the D is unclear. CDR3 length: 15 residues. The V end was cut by 5 bases, the J end by 2 bases, with 15 bases between. DNA of the CDR3: TGTGCCAGCAGTCCCCATGGACGGTCACAAGAGACCCAGTACTTC. As protein: CASSPHGRSQETQYF.

The chain couples TRBV4-3 to TRBJ1-5; D perhaps matches TRBD1 (5 bases). Between the trimmed V and J ends, which lost 0 bases and 1 base, there was a span of 16 bases. CDR3 size: 18 residues. The germline V gene has CDR1 LGHNA and CDR2 YSLEER. CDR3 amino acids: CASSQDFGAGWSNQPQHF. The CDR3 DNA is TGCGCCAGCAGCCAAGATTTCGGAGCAGGGTGGAGCAATCAGCCCCAGCATTTT.

The chain joins TRBV5-1 to TRBJ2-2; tentatively, D is TRBD2 (6 bases). Germline V gene data show CDR1 as SGHRS and CDR2 as YFSETQ. CDR3 length equals 14 residues. V lost 7 bases and J lost 1, with 11 bases in between. CDR3 region: CASEEGVNTGELFF. The CDR3 region has the DNA TGCGCCAGCGAGGAGGGTGTGAACACCGGGGAGCTGTTTTTT.

This clonotype was detected only a few times. The chain carries TRBV20-1 and TRBJ2-1; TRBD2 agrees at 10 bases. V lost 5 bases to trimming and J lost 4 bases; unmatched junction nucleotides: 11. There are 16 residues in the CDR3. CDR1 and CDR2 from the germline V gene are DFQATT and SNEGSKA (reference sequence). As DNA, the CDR3 is TGCAGTGCTGCCCGTTTAGCGGGAGGATTGTACAATGAGCAGTTCTTC. Amino acids: CSAARLAGGLYNEQFF.

This chain connects TRBV10-3 to TRBJ2-3; D is possibly TRBD2 (5 bases). Trimming took off 6 bases at V and 11 bases at J, with 15 bases between the two ends. This CDR3 has 12 amino acids. Germline lookup yields CDR1 ENHRY and CDR2 SYGVKD. The CDR3 coding sequence is TGTGCCATCAGGCGGACTGGTCCCGAGCAGTATTTT. This gives the protein CAIRRTGPEQYF.

The chain combines TRBV28 with TRBJ2-7, with 10 bases fitting TRBD1. The length of the CDR3 is 16 residues. With V trimmed by 5 bases and J by 5 bases, 12 bases remained unmatched. Germline assignment: CDR1 MDHEN and CDR2 SYDVKM. The CDR3: CASSPVQPGTGDEQYF. The CDR3 DNA follows: TGTGCCAGCAGTCCCGTCCAACCCGGGACAGGGGACGAGCAGTACTTC.

There are a few counts of this clonotype. The J gene is TRBJ2-2, the V gene TRBV29-1; D is ambiguous. The CDR3 is 14 residues long. Trimming took 5 bases from V and 4 from J, leaving 14 bases between them. Germline assignment: CDR1 SQVTM and CDR2 ANQGSEA. The CDR3 here is CSVRGVGSTGELFF. The CDR3 bases are TGCAGCGTTCGCGGAGTGGGGTCCACCGGGGAGCTGTTTTTT.

This CDR3 reads CASSQDLGFGTEAFF. Here the CDR3 DNA reads TGCGCCAGCAGCCAAGATTTGGGGTTTGGGACTGAAGCTTTCTTT. This chain uses TRBV4-3 with TRBJ1-1; no clear D. Between the trimmed V and J ends, which lost 0 bases and 5 bases, there was a span of 13 bases. Germline loops: CDR1 LGHNA, CDR2 YSLEER. The CDR3 runs 15 residues.

The chain couples TRBV7-2 to TRBJ2-3, with TRBD2 matching over 7 bases. The trim removed 2 bases at V and 0 bases at J, leaving 2 bases unmatched. CDR3 size: 15 residues. The V gene's germline CDR1 is SGHTA and CDR2 FQGNSA. The chain's CDR3 is CASSLSGMSTDTQYF. For the CDR3, the DNA is TGTGCCAGCAGCTTAAGCGGGATGAGCACAGATACGCAGTATTTT. The full variable domain, with the rest looked up from reference TRBV7-2 and TRBJ2-3, is GAGVSQSPSNKVTEKGKDVELRCDPISGHTALYWYRQSLGQGLEFLIYFQGNSAPDKSGLPSDRFSAERTGGSVSTLTIQRTQQEDSAVYLCASSLSGMSTDTQYFGPGTRLTVL.

The rearrangement links TRBV7-8 to TRBJ1-5; 9 bases fit TRBD1. V gave up 0 bases and J gave up 3 bases; unmatched junction bases: 9. Looked up from germline, CDR1 is SGHVS and CDR2 is FQNEAQ. This CDR3 contains 18 residues. CDR3 in amino acids: CASSLATQGAETNQPQHF. The CDR3 DNA is TGTGCCAGCAGCTTAGCGACACAGGGGGCAGAGACCAATCAGCCCCAGCATTTT.

The chain carries TRBV24-1 and TRBJ1-2; TRBD1 matches 7 bases. Germline V gene lookup returns CDR1 KGHDR and CDR2 SFDVKD. The CDR3 spans 15 residues. Trimming took 7 bases from V and 4 from J; bases not matched to a gene: 11. The CDR3 region has the DNA TGTGCCACCAGCCAACAGGGGCCCGGGGGCTATGGCTACACCTTC. Amino acid sequence: CATSQQGPGGYGYTF.

The gene calls are TRBV5-6 and TRBJ1-1, with D uncertain. The CDR3 spans 14 residues. The V gene's germline CDR1 is SGHDT and CDR2 YYEEEE. V dropped 2 bases and J dropped 5 bases, with 13 bases sitting between them. In DNA form, the CDR3 reads TGTGCCAGCAGCTTTCGGTTCCTGGGGACTGAAGCTTTCTTT. It codes for CASSFRFLGTEAFF.

This clonotype came up a few times. This chain joins TRBV20-1 and TRBJ2-5, with D possibly matching TRBD2 (6 bases). V was pared by 1 base and J by 3 bases, with 15 bases between. Germline CDR1 reads DFQATT; CDR2 reads SNEGSKA (reference sequence). The length of the CDR3 is 15 residues. This CDR3 is CSARVGIGGEETQYF. As DNA, the CDR3 is TGCAGTGCTAGAGTTGGCATCGGGGGAGAAGAGACCCAGTACTTC.

The chain combines TRBV20-1 with TRBJ2-2; D is undetermined. V lost 0 bases, J lost 4 bases, and 12 bases lay in between. The CDR3 consists of 15 residues. Germline loops: CDR1 DFQATT, CDR2 SNEGSKA (reference sequence). The CDR3 is CSARDFRGSTGELFF. The DNA for the CDR3 is TGCAGTGCTAGAGATTTTCGAGGTAGCACCGGGGAGCTGTTTTTT.

The rearrangement uses TRBV29-1 and TRBJ2-7; D may be TRBD1 or TRBD2 (6 bases each). Germline CDR1 reads SQVTM; CDR2 reads ANQGSEA. The CDR3 contains 11 residues. V gave up 5 bases and J gave up 6 bases, with 11 bases separating them. For the CDR3, the DNA is TGCAGCGTTTTCGAGGGGGGCGAGCAGTACGTC. Its translation is CSVFEGGEQYV.

The chain combines TRBV6-1 with TRBJ2-7, with D possibly being TRBD1 or TRBD2 (7 bases each). V was cut by 3 bases and J by 6 bases, with 12 bases left in between. The CDR3 has 13 residues. CDR1 and CDR2 (germline): MNHNS, SASEGT. CDR3 nucleotides: TGTGCCAGCAGTGAGACAGGGAGGGCCGAGCAGTACGTC. Translation gives CASSETGRAEQYV.

There are a few counts of this clonotype. The rearrangement links TRBV4-1 to TRBJ1-1; weak D call: TRBD1 (6 bases). CDR1 and CDR2 from the germline V gene are MGHRA and YSYEKL. Trimming removed 6 bases at V and 1 base at J, with 15 bases between. The CDR3 contains 15 residues. The CDR3 spells CASSPPHRANTEAFF. CDR3 sequence (DNA): TGCGCCAGCAGTCCACCACACAGGGCGAACACTGAAGCTTTCTTT.

The chain links TRBV7-9 to TRBJ1-3, with unresolved D. The germline V gene encodes CDR1 SEHNR and CDR2 FQNEAQ (reference sequence). The CDR3 consists of 14 residues. V was trimmed by 1 base and J by 7 bases, leaving 11 bases between them. The CDR3 DNA follows: TGTGCCAGCAGCTTAGAGTTGGGTGCGAACACCATATATTTT. Amino acid sequence: CASSLELGANTIYF.

This clonotype rates as medium-sized. The chain has TRBV6-5 and TRBJ2-2, with D maybe TRBD2 (5 bases). CDR1 MNHEY and CDR2 SVGAGI come from the germline V gene. The V end lost 6 bases, the J end lost 5 bases, and 10 bases lay between the germline ends. This CDR3 has 13 amino acids. CDR3 sequence reads: CASSHPGTGELFF. The CDR3 DNA reads TGTGCCAGCAGCCACCCGGGGACCGGGGAGCTGTTTTTT.

Only a few counts were recorded for this clonotype. The V call is TRBV5-1, the J call TRBJ2-3; D is ambiguous. The J call may be incorrect, as the DNA end agrees better with TRBJ2-5. Germline V gene data show CDR1 as SGHRS and CDR2 as YFSETQ. The CDR3 is made up of 12 amino acids. CDR3 region: CASSQQPGTQYF. The DNA for the CDR3 is TGCGCCAGCAGCCAGCAACCCGGGACCCAGTACTTC.

This clonotype was seen more than once but under ten times. J is TRBJ2-7 and V is TRBV20-1; D remains unclear. The CDR3 is 16 amino acids. Per germline, CDR1 DFQATT and CDR2 SNEGSKA (reference sequence). The V end lost 3 bases, the J end lost 1 base, and 19 bases lay between the germline ends. This CDR3 reads CSASLSEPDISYEQYF. DNA for the CDR3: TGCAGTGCTAGTCTTTCGGAACCAGACATATCCTACGAGCAGTACTTC.

This rearrangement joins TRBV20-1 to TRBJ2-1; TRBD2 aligns across 12 bases. The trim removed 2 bases at V and 10 bases at J, leaving 12 bases unmatched. Germline values: CDR1 DFQATT, CDR2 SNEGSKA (reference sequence). The CDR3 is 16 amino acids. DNA for the CDR3: TGCAGTGCTAGAAACCGGACTAGCGGGATAAACGGGGAGCAGTTCTTC. Protein product: CSARNRTSGINGEQFF.

The V and J genes are TRBV20-1 and TRBJ2-3; no firm D call. V lost 5 bases to trimming and J lost 1 base, with 16 bases between them. The V gene's germline CDR1 is DFQATT and CDR2 SNEGSKA (reference sequence). The CDR3 runs 15 residues. The CDR3 here is CSAPPGGPRTDTQYF. As DNA, the CDR3 is TGCAGTGCTCCCCCCGGCGGCCCACGCACAGATACGCAGTATTTT.

V and J are TRBV5-1 and TRBJ1-1; the D gene is possibly TRBD1 (6 bases). Trimming removed 4 bases from V and 7 bases from J, with 17 bases in between. The length of the CDR3 is 14 residues. Per the germline V gene, CDR1 is SGHRS and CDR2 is YFSETQ. The CDR3 DNA sequence: TGCGCCAGCAGCCTGGCCGGGGGGCGGGGTGAAGCTTTCTTT. Its translation: CASSLAGGRGEAFF.

The J gene is TRBJ1-2, the V gene TRBV10-3; D is possibly TRBD1 (6 bases). The ends were cut back, 10 bases at V and 5 bases at J, with 17 bases in the middle. CDR1 and CDR2 (germline): ENHRY, SYGVKD. This CDR3 spans 13 amino acids. This CDR3 is CASNVGHQYGYTF. The CDR3 DNA reads as TGTGCCAGTAACGTGGGACACCAATATGGCTACACCTTC.

To note about this clonotype: Compared with germline, one end of the junction differs, possibly owing to a read error. The gene calls are TRBV20-1 and TRBJ2-3; 11 bases agree with TRBD1. The germline V gene has CDR1 DFQATT and CDR2 SNEGSKA (reference sequence). The CDR3 runs to 15 residues. The CDR3 bases are TGCAGTGCTAGGGGGACAGGGGGGACCACAGATACGCGGTATTTT. This codes for CSARGTGGTTDTRYF.

The CDR3 nucleotides are TGCAGTGCTAGAGTGCGGACTGGCCACAATGAGCAGTTCTTC. This encodes CSARVRTGHNEQFF. This chain connects TRBV20-1 to TRBJ2-1, with D perhaps TRBD2 (5 bases). V was clipped by 1 base and J by 5 bases, with 12 bases between them. The CDR3 is made up of 14 amino acids. Germline-derived CDR1 and CDR2 are DFQATT and SNEGSKA (reference sequence).

There are a few counts of this clonotype. The V call is TRBV20-1, the J call TRBJ2-7; D gene ambiguous. The CDR3 contains 13 residues. The V and J ends lost 0 bases and 1 base respectively, with 7 bases between them. CDR1 and CDR2 (germline): DFQATT, SNEGSKA (reference sequence). Written as DNA, the CDR3 is TGCAGTGCTAGAGATGACGGGTCCTACGAGCAGTACGTC. This sequence encodes CSARDDGSYEQYV.

The V and J genes are TRBV5-1 and TRBJ2-1; 7 bases are a match to TRBD1. This CDR3 region has 17 residues. CDR1 is SGHRS, CDR2 YFSETQ, per germline. The J segment lost 6 bases and the V segment lost 2 bases, leaving 14 bases of the junction unmatched. The CDR3 here is CASSLSDRAKTRNEQFF. The CDR3 DNA is TGCGCCAGCAGCTTATCAGACAGGGCCAAGACCCGCAATGAGCAGTTCTTC.